This TCR beta chain emerged from a study of regulatory T cells in long-lasting Graves disease. Arm-PCR of CDR3 regions and iRepertoire HTBI primers were used to build TCR beta libraries. TCRdb re-analysed the multiplex PCR reads in MiXCR, keeping a single row per CDR3 protein. The table lists 500,000 or so distinct CDR3 sequences, around 15% of them singletons, with 12% in the top ten. This clonotype was detected many times. Time point given: newly diagnosed GD, antithyroid drugs for less than 3 months. PBMC-extracted RNA yielded the TCR library. Trimming stripped 3 bases from V and 6 bases from J, with 14 bases between. Per the germline V gene, CDR1 is MDHEN and CDR2 is SYDVKM. The CDR3 extends over 14 amino acids. The sample was also linked to a second study, of T cells in Graves' hyperthyroidism and ophthalmopathy.

This clonotype was sampled from a man between 40 and 49 years old with Graves disease. The chain joins TRBV28 to TRBJ2-5; D call uncertain. The sample was peripheral blood mononuclear cells (PBMCs), taken at new diagnosis, from a patient treated with antithyroid drugs. The CDR3 coding sequence is TGTGCCAGCAGTTTGGGTGGACCGACGAAGACCCAGTACTTC. Its translation: CASSLGGPTKTQYF. The variable domain in full, with the rest retrieved from reference TRBV28 and TRBJ2-5, is DVKVTQSSRYLVKRTGEKVFLECVQDMDHENMFWYRQDPGLGLRLIYFSYDVKMKEKGDIPEGYSVSREKKERFSLILESASTNQTSMYLCASSLGGPTKTQYFGPGTRLLVL.